The 22 T cell receptor beta chains listed next were all sequenced from one sample in a study of shared clonotypes between healthy human individuals. Generated by immunoSEQ multiplex PCR, the TCRdb table keeps only in-frame clones and is missing some. The table shows 100,000 or so clones, with approximately 70% occurring only once. The sequenced sample was memory CD8+ T cells sorted from blood. Subset denoted: CD45RO+ cells pooled with CCR7-negative TemRA cells. All receptors derive from a woman aged 25 to 39 in good health.

This chain connects TRBV29-1 to TRBJ1-4; D is perhaps TRBD1 (6 bases). Per the germline V gene, CDR1 is SQVTM and CDR2 is ANQGSEA. This CDR3 is built from 15 residues. Trimming removed 7 bases from V and 5 bases from J, with 20 bases in between. The CDR3 DNA reads as TGCAGCGCTGCACAGGGTGCGGGGCAAAATGAAAAACTGTTTTTT. This codes for CSAAQGAGQNEKLFF.

The chain has TRBV5-1 and TRBJ2-7, with 12 bases lining up with TRBD1. Germline V gene sequence: CDR1 SGHRS, CDR2 YFSETQ. Losses at the gene ends were 4 bases for V and 6 bases for J; bases not matched to a gene: 5. The CDR3 totals 14 residues. CDR3 sequence (DNA): TGCGCCAGCAGCCAGGGGACAGGGGGCCTCGAGCAGTACTTC. This codes for CASSQGTGGLEQYF.

The CDR3 is CSVGQIFGGTEAFF. The DNA of the CDR3 is TGCAGCGTTGGACAGATCTTCGGTGGCACTGAAGCTTTCTTT. The chain combines TRBV29-1 with TRBJ1-1, with D possibly TRBD1 on 5 matching bases. Germline V gene data show CDR1 as SQVTM and CDR2 as ANQGSEA. The CDR3 spans 14 residues. The germline V and J ends were trimmed by 4 bases and 4 bases, with 16 bases remaining between them.

This chain links TRBV7-9 with TRBJ2-2; TRBD1 is a possible D gene (6 bases). Trimming pared 6 bases from V and 1 base from J, leaving 6 bases between. The CDR3 has 13 amino acids. CDR1 is SEHNR and CDR2 is FQNEAQ in the germline V gene (reference sequence). The CDR3 coding sequence is TGTGCCAGCAGAGGGGGGAACACCGGGGAGCTGTTTTTT. It yields the protein CASRGGNTGELFF.

This clone was seen only a few times. The chain couples TRBV6-4 to TRBJ2-3; D assignment may be TRBD1 or TRBD2 (5 bases each). CDR1 is MRHNA and CDR2 is SNTAGT in the germline V gene. V lost 0 bases to trimming and J lost 5 bases, with 15 bases between them. This CDR3 comprises 16 residues. CDR3 nucleotide sequence: TGTGCCAGCAGTGACTCCGGGGCAGGAGGTTTAGATACGCAGTATTTT. It encodes CASSDSGAGGLDTQYF.

This clone was seen a few times. The J gene is TRBJ2-7, the V gene TRBV9; D might be TRBD2 (6 bases). V was pared by 4 bases and J by 2 bases, with 16 bases between. This CDR3 has 15 amino acids. Germline V gene sequence: CDR1 SGDLS, CDR2 YYNGEE. The CDR3 region is CASSPGGVSTYEQYF. DNA of the CDR3: TGTGCCAGCAGCCCCGGGGGAGTCTCCACCTACGAGCAGTACTTC.

The V call is TRBV6-4, the J call TRBJ2-3, with 10 nucleotides matching TRBD2. The CDR3 covers 16 residues. J was trimmed by 4 bases and V by 2 bases; bases with no gene match: 6. Germline assignment: CDR1 MRHNA and CDR2 SNTAGT. The CDR3 region is CASSDGIAGGADTQYF. The CDR3, as DNA: TGTGCCAGCAGTGACGGGATAGCGGGAGGTGCAGATACGCAGTATTTT.

J is TRBJ2-7 and V is TRBV7-9, with 7 bases lining up with TRBD2. V lost 5 bases, J lost 5 bases, and 9 bases stayed unmatched. The CDR3 extends over 14 amino acids. Germline V gene lookup returns CDR1 SEHNR and CDR2 FQNEAQ (reference sequence). The CDR3 loop reads CASSNTGTIHEQYF. In DNA, the CDR3 is TGTGCCAGCAGCAACACCGGGACTATTCACGAGCAGTACTTC.

The rearrangement uses TRBV13 and TRBJ1-5; D remains unclear. The V gene's germline CDR1 is PRHDT and CDR2 FYEKMQ (reference sequence). Trimming pared 0 bases from V and 7 bases from J, leaving 13 bases between. CDR3 size: 15 residues. CDR3 protein: CASSLGRGPGQPQHF. DNA for the CDR3: TGTGCCAGCAGCTTAGGGAGAGGGCCCGGGCAGCCCCAGCATTTT.

The chain uses TRBV7-9 and TRBJ2-6; D is unclear. This CDR3 region has 19 residues. The germline V gene has CDR1 SEHNR and CDR2 FQNEAQ (reference sequence). The germline V and J ends were trimmed by 2 bases and 0 bases, with 17 bases remaining between them. The CDR3 DNA is TGTGCCAGCAGCTTAAAGTCAGAACTTCCATTCTCTGGGGCCAACGTCCTGACTTTC. Protein: CASSLKSELPFSGANVLTF.

The table lists this clone with a few counts. V gene TRBV19 combines with J gene TRBJ2-2; D call uncertain. V was cut by 8 bases and J by 4 bases, with 14 bases left in between. CDR3 length: 14 residues. Germline V gives CDR1 LNHDA, CDR2 SQIVND (reference sequence). The CDR3 region has the DNA TGTGCCAGTTCCCCCGGTGGGCTCACCGGGGAGCTGTTTTTT. It encodes CASSPGGLTGELFF.

This chain links TRBV5-1 with TRBJ2-3; 7 bases match TRBD1. The CDR3 has 18 residues. CDR1 and CDR2 from the germline V gene are SGHRS and YFSETQ. J was trimmed by 4 bases and V by 6 bases; bases with no gene match: 20. CDR3 residues: CASTPSLVWTGPPDTQYF. The DNA of the CDR3 is TGCGCCAGCACCCCCTCCTTGGTGTGGACAGGACCTCCAGATACGCAGTATTTT.

The gene calls are TRBV10-3 and TRBJ2-2; 9 bases line up with TRBD1. CDR1 is ENHRY, CDR2 SYGVKD, per germline. V shed 3 bases, J shed 8 bases, and the junction held 7 bases outside the gene matches. The CDR3 runs to 15 residues. CDR3 in DNA: TGTGCCATCAGTGAATGGACAGGGGCTTCGGGGGAGCTGTTTTTT. This sequence encodes CAISEWTGASGELFF.

The chain combines TRBV20-1 with TRBJ2-3; either TRBD1 or TRBD2 may supply D (5 bases each). The germline V and J ends were trimmed by 5 bases and 4 bases, with 7 bases remaining between them. The V gene's germline CDR1 is DFQATT and CDR2 SNEGSKA (reference sequence). The CDR3 consists of 11 residues. The CDR3 is CSAGGSDTQYF. For the CDR3, the DNA is TGCAGTGCTGGGGGTTCAGATACGCAGTATTTT.

Many counts were recorded for this clone. This chain uses TRBV6-4 with TRBJ1-1; D unresolved. Germline CDR1 MRHNA, CDR2 SNTAGT. The CDR3 is 15 amino acids. V dropped 2 bases and J dropped 6 bases, with 16 bases sitting between them. Written as DNA, the CDR3 is TGTGCCAGCAGTGACGGAGAGGGCAGTAACTCTGAAGCTTTCTTT. Encoded protein: CASSDGEGSNSEAFF.

The rearrangement links TRBV29-1 to TRBJ1-2; D remains unclear. Trimming took 0 bases from V and 6 from J, leaving 14 bases between them. The CDR3 totals 14 residues. Looked up from germline, CDR1 is SQVTM and CDR2 is ANQGSEA. The CDR3 nucleotides are TGCAGCGTTGAAGACAGTTACTTACATAATGGCTACACCTTC. It translates to CSVEDSYLHNGYTF. Full variable domain (missing parts from reference TRBV29-1 and TRBJ1-2): SAVISQKPSRDICQRGTSLTIQCQVDSQVTMMFWYRQQPGQSLTLIATANQGSEATYESGFVIDKFPISRPNLTFSTLTVSNMSPEDSSIYLCSVEDSYLHNGYTFGSGTRLTVV.

The CDR3 coding sequence is TGTGCCAGCAGTTACGGACCTTTGGGGAATCAGCCCCAGCATTTT. Protein sequence: CASSYGPLGNQPQHF. The chain employs TRBV6-5 and TRBJ1-5, with D unclear. The CDR3 loop spans 15 amino acids. The V end was cut by 2 bases, the J end by 4 bases, with 12 bases between. CDR1 MNHEY and CDR2 SVGAGI come from the germline V gene.

The chain employs TRBV11-2 and TRBJ2-5; unclear D gene. Trimming removed 0 bases from V and 4 bases from J, with 3 bases in between. There are 12 residues in the CDR3. CDR1 and CDR2 (germline): SGHAT, FQNNGV. The CDR3 DNA sequence: TGTGCCAGCAGCTTAGATCGAGAGACCCAGTACTTC. It translates to CASSLDRETQYF.

The chain couples TRBV28 to TRBJ1-2, with D possibly TRBD1 on 5 matching bases. V was pared by 6 bases and J by 1 base, with 12 bases between. CDR3 size: 14 residues. CDR1 and CDR2 (germline): MDHEN, SYDVKM. CDR3 in amino acids: CASSLGTGNYGYTF. In DNA form, the CDR3 reads TGTGCCAGCAGCCTGGGGACCGGTAACTATGGCTACACCTTC.

The chain employs TRBV6-6 and TRBJ2-5, with TRBD2 identical over 7 bases. V was clipped by 4 bases and J by 5 bases; unmatched bases: 10. CDR3 length: 15 amino acids. The V gene's germline CDR1 is MNHNY and CDR2 SVGAGI (reference sequence). The CDR3 sequence is CASSLHLTSSETQYF. In DNA, the CDR3 is TGTGCCAGCAGTTTACATCTGACTAGCAGTGAGACCCAGTACTTC.

In DNA, the CDR3 is TGTGCCAGCAGCTTTAATTTCGGGGCTGCCGGGGAGCTGTTTTTT. It specifies CASSFNFGAAGELFF. The chain recombines TRBV5-6 with TRBJ2-2; D is possibly TRBD1 or TRBD2 (5 bases each). The CDR3 spans 15 residues. V gave up 2 bases and J gave up 6 bases, with 14 bases separating them. Germline V gene lookup returns CDR1 SGHDT and CDR2 YYEEEE.

This clone was observed a few times. J is TRBJ2-7 and V is TRBV10-3, with TRBD2 matching 8 bases. The CDR3 length is 14 residues. Looked up from germline, CDR1 is ENHRY and CDR2 is SYGVKD. Trimming removed 2 bases from V and 0 bases from J; junction bases left unmatched: 0. The CDR3 sequence is CAISEGTSSYEQYF. DNA of the CDR3: TGTGCCATCAGTGAGGGGACTAGCTCCTACGAGCAGTACTTC.